This T cell receptor (beta chain) was recorded in a study of blood T cell repertoires in COVID-19. Study-level information: The United States, Italy and Spain supplied acute and convalescent COVID-19 samples.

Germline V CDR1 and CDR2: SGHAT, FQNNGV. This CDR3 region has 13 residues. V was shortened by 2 bases and J by 3 bases, with 7 bases between the two germline ends. As processed by the authors: Nucleated cell number was recorded as an estimate derived from reference gene primer amplification. Using immunoSEQ multiplex PCR, the repertoire was profiled, and TCRdb retains in-frame clones only, with some absent. The V and J calls and the clone size are those of that table, but D and trimming were determined from the DNA. The sample has 200,000 to 300,000 clones; 85% to 90% are singletons. The sample comprised peripheral blood. The chain couples TRBV11-2 to TRBJ2-5; no clear D gene. The sequence was obtained from a woman aged 40 to 55 who had recovered from COVID-19. The chain's CDR3 is CASSLRVKETQYF. The CDR3 DNA sequence: TGTGCCAGCAGCTTACGGGTTAAAGAGACCCAGTACTTC.